This paragraph reports one T cell receptor beta chain. Trimming cost V 0 bases and J 7 bases; bases outside gene matches: 7. The CDR3 is 15 residues long. The V gene's germline CDR1 is SGDLS and CDR2 YYNGEE. A second PCR of about 7 to 12 cycles used a sample-barcoded 5' primer and a J-beta primer mix. MiXCR, applied by TCRdb to the 5' RACE reads, yields one record per CDR3 protein. The top ten hold 2% to 2.5% of the sample, which has 1.5 million to 2 million distinct CDR3 sequences, about 50% seen once. Drawing of peripheral blood yielded about 10 milliliters from each donor. These data belong to a study of blood T cells in healthy people across ages.

Sample: blood. This clonotype was sampled from a woman between 40 and 55 years old in good health. The rearrangement joins TRBV9 to TRBJ1-5; TRBD1 agrees at 7 bases. The CDR3 spells CASSVDGSGGQPQHF. The CDR3 nucleotides are TGTGCCAGCAGCGTAGACGGGTCAGGGGGGCAGCCCCAGCATTTT.